This T cell receptor (beta chain) was profiled in a study of human T cells and chemical hapten exposure. As for the study in general: Largely, small differences in pooled library volume made per-sample TCR yields vary. Whole-study findings and limits: Sensitization with DPC brought no change to TCRs above 1 in 1000 in frequency.

Original methodology: Sample-level TCR yields exhibited a median of about 91,000, with a range of about 20,000 to 700,000. TCRdb re-called the RACE reads through MiXCR, storing one row per CDR3 protein. Clone size and V and J calls follow TCRdb, not the original study. Of 100,000 to 150,000 distinct CDR3 sequences in the sample, approximately 8.3% are singletons; the top ten hold around 1.7%. Documented time point: healthy volunteer bleed at 2 weeks. Unfractionated whole blood was the source of the extracted total RNA. The length of the CDR3 is 15 residues. The germline V gene encodes CDR1 LNHDA and CDR2 SQIVND (reference sequence). V was pared by 6 bases and J by 5 bases, with 5 bases of the junction left unmatched. With regard to this clonotype: Its antigen is currently unknown.

The sequenced sample consisted of whole blood. The source of this sequence is a male donor in good health. Some clones in this sample may be carry-over from other donors' samples. This chain joins TRBV19 and TRBJ2-3, with 13 bases aligning to TRBD2. CDR3 nucleotide sequence: TGTGCCAGTAGGAGACTAGCGGGAGGAGGAGATACGCAGTATTTT. It encodes CASRRLAGGGDTQYF.